This T cell receptor beta chain derives from a study of T cells after yellow fever vaccination. TCRdb itself ran the 5' RACE reads through MiXCR, one entry per CDR3 protein. This table holds 20,000 to 30,000 distinct CDR3 sequences, around 4.3% found once. The CDR3 length is 14 residues. J lost 4 bases, V lost 3 bases, and 3 bases had no gene match. Germline V lookup: CDR1 KGHSH, CDR2 LQKENI. The V gene is TRBV18, the J gene TRBJ1-2; 9 nucleotides align to TRBD1. The sequencing here drew on PBMCs, either bulk or a sorted T-cell subset (CD4+, CD8+, memory, or dextramer-sorted; not recorded which), taken on the day of the yellow fever booster vaccination. This sequence originates from a man aged 18 to 30 who received the YFV17D yellow fever vaccine. CDR3 coding DNA: TGTGCCAGCTCACCCGGGACAGGGCTCTATGGCTACACCTTC. Amino acids: CASSPGTGLYGYTF.